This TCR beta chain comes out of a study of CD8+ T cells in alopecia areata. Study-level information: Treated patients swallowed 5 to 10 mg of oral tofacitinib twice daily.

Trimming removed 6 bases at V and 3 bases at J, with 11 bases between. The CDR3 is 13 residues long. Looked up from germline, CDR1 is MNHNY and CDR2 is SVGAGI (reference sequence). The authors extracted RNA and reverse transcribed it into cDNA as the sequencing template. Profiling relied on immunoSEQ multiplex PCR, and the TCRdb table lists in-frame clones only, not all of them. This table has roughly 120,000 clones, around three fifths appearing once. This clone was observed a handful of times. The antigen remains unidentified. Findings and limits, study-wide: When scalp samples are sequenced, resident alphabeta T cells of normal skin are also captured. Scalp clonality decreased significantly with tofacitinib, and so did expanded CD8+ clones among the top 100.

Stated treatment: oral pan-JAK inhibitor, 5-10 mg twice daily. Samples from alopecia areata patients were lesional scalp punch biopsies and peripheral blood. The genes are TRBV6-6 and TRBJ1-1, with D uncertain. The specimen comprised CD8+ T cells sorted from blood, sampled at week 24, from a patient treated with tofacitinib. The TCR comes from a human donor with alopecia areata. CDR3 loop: CASSESGHTEAFF. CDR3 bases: TGTGCCAGCAGCGAGTCAGGTCACACTGAAGCTTTCTTT.